This TCR beta chain was captured in a study of blood T cell repertoires in COVID-19. About the research overall: PBMCs, B-cell-depleted T cells, or T cells provided the cDNA or gDNA that made up the material.

One Seattle source followed patients from active infection through their disease course. Germline CDR1 reads LGHDT; CDR2 reads YNNKEL (reference sequence). This CDR3 contains 14 residues. With 2 bases clipped from V and 4 bases from J, the junction kept 4 bases outside the gene matches. Profiled with immunoSEQ multiplex PCR; TCRdb holds only in-frame clones, not every one. The sample includes 100,000 to 150,000 clones, 70% to 75% seen only once; the top ten take 4.5% to 6%. The V call is TRBV3-1 (or the pseudogene TRBV3-2), the J call TRBJ1-2, with 7 bases aligning to TRBD1. This receptor was identified in a man older than 75 with COVID-19, enrolled during active disease. Material for sequencing was peripheral blood. The CDR3 spells CASSQRDRAYGYTF. CDR3 DNA sequence: TGTGCCAGCAGCCAACGAGACAGGGCCTATGGCTACACCTTC.